The rows below give T cell receptor beta chains drawn from one sample of a study of T cell responses to AZD1222 COVID-19 vaccine. Data came from immunoSEQ multiplex PCR; TCRdb stores just in-frame clones and leaves some out. The sample yields some 150,000 clones, 87% seen once. Sample: peripheral blood, taken 28 days after the second AZD1222 dose. Every receptor here comes from an adult who received the AZD1222 COVID-19 vaccine. The CDR3 runs from the conserved cysteine through the conserved F or W. Fields, in order: V gene, CDR3 protein.

V gene: TRBV5-1; CDR3 protein: CASSLWSSYNEQFF
V gene: TRBV5-6; CDR3 protein: CASSLRTGIATNEKLFF
V gene: TRBV27; CDR3 protein: CASSPGQGAFYSNQPQHF
V gene: TRBV13; CDR3 protein: CASSLAGNSGNTIYF
V gene: TRBV12-5; CDR3 protein: CASGTGVRNTIYF
V gene: TRBV7-9; CDR3 protein: CASSLGASGFYEQYF
V gene: TRBV20-1; CDR3 protein: CSASGGALPNEKLFF
V gene: TRBV19; CDR3 protein: CASTLRLAGANTGELFF
V gene: TRBV14; CDR3 protein: CASFPRVGGQYF
V gene: TRBV29-1; CDR3 protein: CSVSRGDTEAFF
V gene: TRBV11-2; CDR3 protein: CATTPGTGITGELFF
V gene: TRBV2; CDR3 protein: CASLRDSRSEAQHF
V gene: TRBV27; CDR3 protein: CASSLRATYNQPQHF
V gene: TRBV19; CDR3 protein: CASSIRPGSPLHF
V gene: TRBV28; CDR3 protein: CASSLFGGYEQYF
V gene: TRBV7-8; CDR3 protein: CASSRDKAGEKLFF
V gene: TRBV5-4; CDR3 protein: CASSLAVGGPQETQYF
V gene: TRBV4-1; CDR3 protein: CASSQGGETGELFF